This T cell receptor (beta chain) was obtained from a study of T cells in Graves' hyperthyroidism and ophthalmopathy. Study overall: Initial diagnosis, before any treatment, was when peripheral blood was collected.

This clonotype was seen a few times. Amplification yielded TCR beta CDR3 regions, with RNA transcripts as the source. During a first-round RT-PCR of the TCR CDR3, the HTBI primer set was used. TCRdb itself ran the multiplex PCR reads through MiXCR, one entry per CDR3 protein. This sample has 250,000 to 350,000 distinct CDR3 sequences, with approximately 17% found just once. CDR1 and CDR2 from the germline V gene are DFQATT and SNEGSKA (reference sequence). V lost 2 bases, J lost 4 bases, and 8 bases lay in between. The CDR3 sequence is 13 residues long. Sequenced sample: blood. The receptor comes from a man younger than 40 with Graves' hyperthyroidism. The rearrangement links TRBV20-1 to TRBJ2-2, with no clear D. CDR3 in DNA: TGCAGTGCTAGATACTCGTCCACCGGGGAGCTGTTTTTT. Translated: CSARYSSTGELFF.